This T cell receptor beta chain was documented in a study of beta chain features in type 1 diabetes. As for the study in general: Examination spanned around 110 million sorted cells from all samples. Study-level results: Type 1 diabetes patients showed a moderate but significant shortening of TCRB CDR3s in all four CD4+ subsets.

As to this clone: What it binds is unknown.

Central memory, naive, regulatory and stem cell-like memory CD4+ cells were sorted by CD45RO/CCR7/CD25/CD127/CD95/CD27. The V gene end was trimmed by 4 bases and the J gene end by 3 bases; junction bases not matched to a gene: 8. CDR1 and CDR2 from the germline V gene are SGHRS and YFSETQ. This CDR3 comprises 15 residues. Of the isolated RNA, all was reverse transcribed, and so the sequenced material was expressed TCRB transcripts. The table came from immunoSEQ multiplex PCR; TCRdb's copy has only in-frame clones and leaves some out. The data show about 190,000 clones, 6% to 9% seen once. The specimen sequenced was central memory CD4+ T cells from blood. The chain is built from TRBV5-1 and TRBJ2-7, with 9 bases fitting TRBD1. The sequence was obtained from a man between 18 and 29 years old with type 1 diabetes. The CDR3 region is CASSEKQGASYEQYF. In DNA, the CDR3 is TGCGCCAGCAGCGAAAAACAGGGGGCGAGCTACGAGCAGTACTTC. Variable domain in full (rest from reference TRBV5-1 and TRBJ2-7): KAGVTQTPRYLIKTRGQQVTLSCSPISGHRSVSWYQQTPGQGLQFLFEYFSETQRNKGNFPGRFSGRQFSNSRSEMNVSTLELGDSALYLCASSEKQGASYEQYFGPGTRLTVT.